Below, 15 T cell receptor beta chains from the same sample are listed, as sequenced in a study of T cell responses to AZD1222 COVID-19 vaccine. The repertoire was sequenced with immunoSEQ multiplex PCR; TCRdb's copy has only in-frame clones and lacks some. The sample consists of more than 110,000 clones, more than 90% of them appearing once. This specimen consisted of peripheral blood, obtained on day 0 of AZD1222 vaccination. The receptor source for this set is an adult in good health.

This clone was observed a handful of times. CDR3 region: CASSPSGGIYGYTF. Here the CDR3 DNA reads TGTGCCAGCTCACCGTCAGGGGGGATCTATGGCTACACCTTC. The chain carries TRBV18 and TRBJ1-2; 7 nucleotides align to TRBD1. The CDR3 length is 14 residues. Germline-derived CDR1 and CDR2 are KGHSH and LQKENI. V lost 3 bases, J lost 4 bases, and 5 bases stayed unmatched.

This chain links TRBV14 with TRBJ1-3; D remains ambiguous. CDR3 length: 13 amino acids. Between the trimmed V and J ends, which lost 5 bases and 2 bases, there was a span of 7 bases. Germline values: CDR1 SGHDN, CDR2 FVKESK. The CDR3 DNA reads TGTGCCAGCAGCTGGAGTACTGGAAACACCATATATTTT. Its protein product is CASSWSTGNTIYF.

The chain couples TRBV27 to TRBJ2-1, with 12 bases aligning to TRBD2. CDR3 size: 15 residues. Losses at the gene ends were 6 bases for V and 8 bases for J; bases not matched to a gene: 8. The germline gives CDR1 MNHEY, CDR2 SMNVEV (reference sequence). CDR3 coding DNA: TGTGCCAGCAGACTACTAGCGGGAGGTAACTATGAGCAGTTCTTC. This encodes CASRLLAGGNYEQFF.

The chain links TRBV27 to TRBJ2-1; 9 bases fit TRBD1. With 5 bases clipped from V and 2 bases from J, the junction kept 4 bases outside the gene matches. Germline lookup yields CDR1 MNHEY and CDR2 SMNVEV (reference sequence). This CDR3 has 15 residues. CDR3 sequence: CASSPRQGAYNEQFF. The CDR3, as DNA: TGTGCCAGCAGTCCTAGACAGGGGGCCTACAATGAGCAGTTCTTC.

V usage is TRBV29-1 and J usage is TRBJ2-7; D uncertain. The CDR3 sequence is 13 residues long. V lost 3 bases to trimming and J lost 3 bases, with 12 bases between them. CDR1 and CDR2 from the germline V gene are SQVTM and ANQGSEA. In DNA, the CDR3 is TGCAGCGTTGAGACCGATTCCCGCTACGAGCAGTACTTC. This codes for CSVETDSRYEQYF.

The chain couples TRBV7-8 to TRBJ1-5; maybe TRBD1 (6 bases). The CDR3 contains 15 residues. The V gene's germline CDR1 is SGHVS and CDR2 FQNEAQ. Trimming removed 1 base at V and 3 bases at J, with 10 bases between. CDR3 in amino acids: CASSLEGGANQPQHF. For the CDR3, the DNA is TGTGCCAGCAGCTTAGAGGGGGGCGCCAATCAGCCCCAGCATTTT.

The chain links TRBV3-1 (or the pseudogene TRBV3-2) to TRBJ1-2; D is ambiguous. CDR3 size: 14 residues. In germline, CDR1 is LGHDT, CDR2 YNNKEL (reference sequence). The V end lost 0 bases, the J end lost 8 bases, and 13 bases lay between the germline ends. CDR3 in DNA: TGTGCCAGCAGCCAAGAAACGGAGGGTCCGGGCTACACCTTC. Residues: CASSQETEGPGYTF.

In its sample, this clone ranks as medium-sized. The gene calls are TRBV28 and TRBJ1-5; unclear D gene. Germline loops: CDR1 MDHEN, CDR2 SYDVKM. The CDR3 length is 14 residues. Trimming cost V 7 bases and J 6 bases, with 16 bases left between them. CDR3 loop: CASNGGNGRQPQHF. The DNA for the CDR3 is TGTGCCAGCAACGGCGGCAACGGGCGTCAGCCCCAGCATTTT.

The V call is TRBV10-3, the J call TRBJ1-1; unclear D gene. V lost 2 bases and J lost 0, with 28 bases in between. The CDR3 runs to 21 residues. Per the germline V gene, CDR1 is ENHRY and CDR2 is SYGVKD. CDR3 sequence (DNA): TGTGCCATCAGTGAGCCGCTCCCTCACCGGCGTACACCTGTGTTGAACACTGAAGCTTTCTTT. This gives the protein CAISEPLPHRRTPVLNTEAFF.

The V and J genes are TRBV19 and TRBJ1-4, with 9 bases aligning to TRBD1. The CDR3 runs 14 residues. Trimming took 5 bases from V and 6 from J; bases not matched to a gene: 4. CDR1 and CDR2 from the germline V gene are LNHDA and SQIVND (reference sequence). CDR3 residues: CASSPGTGYEKLFF. CDR3 nucleotide sequence: TGTGCCAGTAGTCCTGGGACAGGGTATGAAAAACTGTTTTTT. Full variable domain (remainder filled in from reference TRBV19 and TRBJ1-4): DGGITQSPKYLFRKEGQNVTLSCEQNLNHDAMYWYRQDPGQGLRLIYYSQIVNDFQKGDIAEGYSVSREKKESFPLTVTSAQKNPTAFYLCASSPGTGYEKLFFGSGTQLSVL.

This clone was detected once. The V call is TRBV5-1, the J call TRBJ2-1; D gene ambiguous. Germline loops: CDR1 SGHRS, CDR2 YFSETQ. The V gene lost 4 bases and the J gene lost 5 bases, with 13 bases spanning the gap. The CDR3 covers 14 residues. CDR3 nucleotide sequence: TGCGCCAGCAGCCCTACAGTTAGGAACAATGAGCAGTTCTTC. It translates to CASSPTVRNNEQFF.

Of note for this clone: The same CDR3 is also encoded by other DNA sequences in this sample. The chain's CDR3 is CASSFRGNYGYTF. In DNA, the CDR3 is TGTGCCAGCAGTTTTCGGGGGAACTATGGCTACACCTTC. The rearrangement joins TRBV27 to TRBJ1-2, with a possible D match to TRBD1 (5 bases). CDR1 is MNHEY and CDR2 is SMNVEV in the germline V gene (reference sequence). Trimming took off 3 bases at V and 2 bases at J, with 7 bases between the two ends. The CDR3 loop spans 13 amino acids.

The J gene is TRBJ2-5, the V gene TRBV3-1 (or the pseudogene TRBV3-2); D is unresolved. The CDR3 has 14 amino acids. Trimming took 3 bases from V and 5 from J, leaving 13 bases between them. Looked up from germline, CDR1 is LGHDT and CDR2 is YNNKEL (reference sequence). The CDR3 sequence: CASSQAPSRETQYF. The CDR3 DNA sequence: TGTGCCAGCAGCCAGGCTCCGAGTCGGGAGACCCAGTACTTC.

The gene calls are TRBV5-1 and TRBJ1-1; no definite D call. This CDR3 region has 13 residues. The germline V gene encodes CDR1 SGHRS and CDR2 YFSETQ. Trimming removed 4 bases from V and 0 bases from J, with 7 bases in between. The CDR3 here is CASSPPLNTEAFF. The DNA for the CDR3 is TGCGCCAGCAGCCCCCCTCTGAACACTGAAGCTTTCTTT.

This chain uses TRBV28 with TRBJ2-5; D ambiguous. CDR3 length equals 13 residues. CDR1 is MDHEN, CDR2 SYDVKM, per germline. Trimming shortened V by 4 bases and J by 5 bases, and 11 bases separated the two germline ends. CDR3 region: CASSSPAGETQYF. The CDR3 nucleotides read TGTGCCAGCAGTTCCCCGGCCGGGGAGACCCAGTACTTC.